These 16 T cell receptor beta chains were all obtained from the same sample, sequenced in a study of T-cell memory formation after mild COVID-19. TCRdb analysed the 5' RACE reads with MiXCR anew, one entry per CDR3 protein. The sample lists about 350,000 distinct CDR3 sequences, around 15% occurring once. The sequencing input was PBMCs or a T cell subset sorted from them (not recorded which). Source of these receptors: a man between 18 and 29 years old who had mild COVID-19 (a few samples of this study predate the infection). Cell type and time point are not known.

This clonotype was observed at least ten times. The V and J genes are TRBV11-2 and TRBJ1-1; D gene ambiguous. V was pared by 5 bases and J by 1 base, with 8 bases between. This CDR3 contains 13 residues. Germline CDR1 and CDR2: SGHAT and FQNNGV. This CDR3 is CASSTDWNTEAFF. CDR3 nucleotide sequence: TGTGCCAGCAGCACAGATTGGAACACTGAAGCTTTCTTT.

The genes are TRBV4-1 and TRBJ1-1; 9 bases align to TRBD1. CDR3 length: 15 amino acids. Germline trimming cut 0 bases from V and 4 bases from J; bases unmatched to any gene: 3. The germline gives CDR1 MGHRA, CDR2 YSYEKL. The CDR3 reads CASSQDGQGSTEAFF. The CDR3 DNA reads TGCGCCAGCAGCCAAGACGGACAGGGGAGCACTGAAGCTTTCTTT.

The chain carries TRBV7-6 and TRBJ2-3, with D unclear. Between the trimmed V and J ends, which lost 0 bases and 1 base, there was a span of 11 bases. Per the germline V gene, CDR1 is SGHVS and CDR2 is FNYEAQ. The CDR3 runs 16 residues. The CDR3 reads CASSLAAPTGTDTQYF. The CDR3 DNA reads as TGTGCCAGCAGCTTAGCCGCGCCCACTGGCACAGATACGCAGTATTTT.

This clonotype was picked up many times. V is TRBV6-5 and J is TRBJ2-2; possible D gene TRBD2, 6 bases. The length of the CDR3 is 14 residues. Germline lookup yields CDR1 MNHEY and CDR2 SVGAGI. Trimming stripped 2 bases from V and 5 bases from J, with 9 bases between. CDR3 protein: CASSYGLATGELFF. The CDR3 bases are TGTGCCAGCAGTTACGGGCTAGCGACCGGGGAGCTGTTTTTT.

This clonotype appeared a few times. This chain links TRBV18 with TRBJ1-2; D not resolved. The ends were cut back, 2 bases at V and 4 bases at J, with 14 bases in the middle. The V gene's germline CDR1 is KGHSH and CDR2 LQKENI. The CDR3 is 15 amino acids. The CDR3 DNA is TGTGCCAGCTCACCAAGCCAGTCAGCGAGCTATGGCTACACCTTC. This gives the protein CASSPSQSASYGYTF.

There are a few counts of this clonotype. The J gene is TRBJ2-2, the V gene TRBV4-3; 9 nucleotides match TRBD2. The CDR3 is 19 amino acids. V trimming: 1 base; J trimming: 2 bases; junction bases outside the gene matches: 11. In germline, CDR1 is LGHNA, CDR2 YSLEER. CDR3 sequence: CASSQGLLAGTLNTGELFF. CDR3 in DNA: TGCGCCAGCAGCCAAGGGCTGCTAGCGGGGACCCTTAACACCGGGGAGCTGTTTTTT.

This chain uses TRBV19 with TRBJ2-7, with a tentative D call TRBD2 (6 bases). V lost 5 bases and J lost 6, with 14 bases in between. The CDR3 runs 13 residues. Germline lookup yields CDR1 LNHDA and CDR2 SQIVND (reference sequence). The CDR3 DNA reads as TGTGCCAGTAGTCACGGAGTGGGGGGCGAGCAGTACGTC. It yields the protein CASSHGVGGEQYV.

This clonotype showed up just a few times. The CDR3 nucleotides read TGCGCCAGCAGCAGGGTCTATAATTCACCCCTCCACTTT. This translates into CASSRVYNSPLHF. The V gene is TRBV5-1, the J gene TRBJ1-6; unclear D gene. V shed 4 bases and J shed 3 bases, with 5 bases lying between them. This CDR3 is 13 amino acids long. The germline CDR1 and CDR2 sequences are SGHRS and YFSETQ.

V is TRBV4-1 and J is TRBJ1-2; 9 positions match TRBD1. V gave up 5 bases and J gave up 4 bases; unmatched junction bases: 2. Germline V gives CDR1 MGHRA, CDR2 YSYEKL. The CDR3 totals 13 residues. CDR3: CASSGQGLYGYTF. Written as DNA, the CDR3 is TGCGCCAGCAGCGGACAGGGGCTCTATGGCTACACCTTC.

This clonotype was observed a few times. This rearrangement joins TRBV18 to TRBJ2-5; D not certain. Trimming took 3 bases from V and 2 from J, leaving 7 bases between them. This CDR3 contains 13 residues. Germline loops: CDR1 KGHSH, CDR2 LQKENI. CDR3: CASSPENQETQYF. The CDR3 region has the DNA TGTGCCAGCTCACCGGAAAATCAAGAGACCCAGTACTTC.

Concerning this clonotype: No conserved phenylalanine or tryptophan ends this CDR3, so it is likely a read error. No DNA is shown, since the ends of the CDR3 on it are uncertain; the CDR3 is the one TCRdb lists. The CDR3 region is CASSAFYP. This chain uses TRBV11-3 with TRBJ2-7. Germline values: CDR1 SGHNT, CDR2 YENEEA. The CDR3 is 8 amino acids in total, end residues counted.

Many counts were recorded for this clonotype. The junction departs from germline at one end; a sequencing error may be responsible. The rearrangement links TRBV29-1 to TRBJ2-3, with 10 positions matching TRBD2. In germline, CDR1 is SQVTM, CDR2 ANQGSEA. The CDR3 is made up of 13 amino acids. CDR3 protein: CSVEAGGKDTQYF. As DNA, the CDR3 is TGCAGCGTGGAAGCGGGGGGGAAAGATACGCAGTATTTT.

This clonotype was recorded a few times. This rearrangement joins TRBV6-6 to TRBJ2-7, with D perhaps given as TRBD1 or TRBD2 (5 bases each). V was shortened by 6 bases and J by 3 bases, with 18 bases between the two germline ends. Germline values: CDR1 MNHNY, CDR2 SVGAGI (reference sequence). The CDR3 covers 15 residues. CDR3 DNA sequence: TGTGCCAGCAGGTCACCGGGACGGACACTCTACGAGCAGTACTTC. Protein product: CASRSPGRTLYEQYF.

This chain uses TRBV5-1 with TRBJ2-1, with 7 bases matching TRBD1. The V gene's germline CDR1 is SGHRS and CDR2 YFSETQ. The CDR3 sequence is 16 residues long. Trimming removed 4 bases from V and 0 bases from J; junction bases left unmatched: 7. Here the CDR3 reads CASSKARGSSYNEQFF. The CDR3 bases are TGCGCCAGCAGCAAGGCCAGGGGGAGCTCCTACAATGAGCAGTTCTTC. Together with reference TRBV5-1 and TRBJ2-1, the CDR3 gives the full variable domain: KAGVTQTPRYLIKTRGQQVTLSCSPISGHRSVSWYQQTPGQGLQFLFEYFSETQRNKGNFPGRFSGRQFSNSRSEMNVSTLELGDSALYLCASSKARGSSYNEQFFGPGTRLTVL.

The rearrangement links TRBV5-1 to TRBJ2-5; 7 bases align to TRBD1. V trimming: 6 bases; J trimming: 4 bases; junction bases outside the gene matches: 6. The germline V gene encodes CDR1 SGHRS and CDR2 YFSETQ. The CDR3 consists of 13 residues. CDR3 region: CASNFGQAETQYF. The DNA of the CDR3 is TGCGCCAGCAACTTCGGACAGGCAGAGACCCAGTACTTC.

The sample holds many counts of this clonotype. The J gene is TRBJ2-1, the V gene TRBV4-1; D remains unclear. The germline V and J ends were trimmed by 2 bases and 5 bases, with 13 bases remaining between them. This CDR3 region has 15 residues. Germline CDR1 is MGHRA and CDR2 is YSYEKL. As DNA, the CDR3 is TGCGCCAGCAGCCAACGGATAGTTGTCGACAATGAGCAGTTCTTC. Translating it yields CASSQRIVVDNEQFF.